A single sample is the source of the 18 T cell receptor beta chains below, sequenced in a study of identical twins. TCRdb analysed the 5' RACE reads with MiXCR anew, one entry per CDR3 protein. The sample holds approximately 630,000 distinct CDR3 sequences, 7% to 7.5% seen once. The sample also formed part of further work on yellow fever vaccine responses in identical twins.

Material for sequencing was PBMCs. The receptors originated from a young woman in good health.

The chain uses TRBV18 and TRBJ1-2; D is undetermined. This CDR3 has 13 amino acids. Germline V CDR1 and CDR2: KGHSH, LQKENI. V dropped 3 bases and J dropped 3 bases, with 8 bases sitting between them. CDR3 DNA sequence: TGTGCCAGCTCACCTCTCGAGGACTATGGCTACACCTTC. The encoded protein is CASSPLEDYGYTF.

This clonotype was counted only a few times. The genes are TRBV12-3 or TRBV12-4 and TRBJ2-7; D is perhaps TRBD1 (6 bases). V lost 7 bases and J lost 3, with 10 bases in between. The CDR3 covers 12 residues. In DNA form, the CDR3 reads TGTGCCAGCAACTCGGACAGCTACGAGCAGTACTTC. Amino acids: CASNSDSYEQYF.

The V gene is TRBV7-7, the J gene TRBJ2-1, with 7 nucleotides matching TRBD1. This CDR3 comprises 15 residues. Per germline, CDR1 SSHAT and CDR2 FNYEAQ (reference sequence). Trimming removed 8 bases from V and 4 bases from J; junction bases left unmatched: 11. In nucleotides, the CDR3 is TGTGCCAGCCGCCCGGGACAGACGATTTACAATGAGCAGTTCTTC. Its protein product is CASRPGQTIYNEQFF.

The table lists this clonotype with a few counts. The DNA for the CDR3 is TGTGCCAGCAGCTTCGGGACTTACAACACCGGGGAGCTGTTTTTT. This codes for CASSFGTYNTGELFF. The chain uses TRBV5-6 and TRBJ2-2, with a possible D match to TRBD2 (6 bases). The germline V and J ends were trimmed by 2 bases and 2 bases, with 10 bases remaining between them. This CDR3 spans 15 amino acids. The germline V gene encodes CDR1 SGHDT and CDR2 YYEEEE.

This clonotype has a handful of counts. The chain links TRBV7-2 to TRBJ2-7; 7 bases are a match to TRBD1. CDR1 is SGHTA, CDR2 FQGNSA, per germline. The CDR3 covers 15 residues. V lost 5 bases and J lost 4; bases outside the gene matches: 11. CDR3 sequence (DNA): TGTGCCAGCAGCCCAGAGACAGGGTCCCTTTACGAGCAGTACTTC. This encodes CASSPETGSLYEQYF. Combining the CDR3 with reference TRBV7-2 and TRBJ2-7 gives the whole variable domain GAGVSQSPSNKVTEKGKDVELRCDPISGHTALYWYRQSLGQGLEFLIYFQGNSAPDKSGLPSDRFSAERTGGSVSTLTIQRTQQEDSAVYLCASSPETGSLYEQYFGPGTRLTVT.

This rearrangement joins TRBV6-1 to TRBJ1-4; no definite D call. Per the germline V gene, CDR1 is MNHNS and CDR2 is SASEGT. The V end lost 6 bases, the J end lost 5 bases, and 13 bases lay between the germline ends. This CDR3 region has 14 residues. The CDR3 sequence: CASSQDANNEKLFF. The CDR3 coding sequence is TGTGCCAGCAGCCAGGACGCTAACAATGAAAAACTGTTTTTT.

This clonotype has ten or more counts. As DNA, the CDR3 is TGTGCCAGCAGTGACTCAGGGACGCACTCCTACAATGAGCAGTTCTTC. Its protein is CASSDSGTHSYNEQFF. V usage is TRBV6-4 and J usage is TRBJ2-1; D possibly matches TRBD1 or TRBD2 (5 bases each). The germline CDR1 and CDR2 sequences are MRHNA and SNTAGT. The CDR3 has 16 amino acids. The V end was cut by 0 bases, the J end by 0 bases, with 9 bases between.

V and J are TRBV12-3 or TRBV12-4 and TRBJ2-3; TRBD2 matches 13 bases. Unmatched junction bases numbered 4, after V lost 6 bases and J lost 4 bases. The CDR3 extends over 15 amino acids. The CDR3 is CASRRTSGSSDTQYF. In DNA form, the CDR3 reads TGTGCCAGCAGGAGGACTAGCGGGAGTTCAGATACGCAGTATTTT.

This clonotype has a count of ten or more. The J gene is TRBJ2-7, the V gene TRBV10-2; D unclear. Germline CDR1 WSHSY, CDR2 SAAADI. CDR3 length: 12 residues. The ends were cut back, 6 bases at V and 3 bases at J, with 9 bases in the middle. The CDR3: CASSLISYEQYF. Here the CDR3 DNA reads TGCGCCAGCAGCCTTATAAGCTACGAGCAGTACTTC.

This clonotype was found a few times. V gene TRBV9 combines with J gene TRBJ2-7, with 8 bases aligning to TRBD2. Germline-derived CDR1 and CDR2 are SGDLS and YYNGEE. With 0 bases clipped from V and 5 bases from J, the junction kept 7 bases outside the gene matches. There are 15 residues in the CDR3. In DNA, the CDR3 is TGTGCCAGCAGCGTAGATCAGCGGGAGTTCAACGAGCAGTACTTC. It codes for CASSVDQREFNEQYF.

This clonotype was seen many times. This chain connects TRBV5-1 to TRBJ2-3, with D maybe TRBD1 (6 bases). CDR1 and CDR2 from the germline V gene are SGHRS and YFSETQ. This CDR3 has 16 amino acids. V lost 5 bases and J 0 bases, leaving 16 bases between the germline ends. CDR3 in DNA: TGCGCCAGCAGAAGAGGGGGAGAGCGGAGCACAGATACGCAGTATTTT. Protein: CASRRGGERSTDTQYF.

The rearrangement joins TRBV5-1 to TRBJ2-3, with 12 bases identical to TRBD2. Germline V CDR1 and CDR2: SGHRS, YFSETQ. The CDR3 loop spans 16 amino acids. V shed 5 bases and J 2 bases; nucleotides not matched to a gene: 6. The CDR3 is CASRNRLAGVTDTQYF. The CDR3 coding sequence is TGCGCCAGCAGAAACAGACTAGCGGGGGTCACAGATACGCAGTATTTT. Using reference TRBV5-1 and TRBJ2-3 for the parts outside the CDR3, the full variable domain is KAGVTQTPRYLIKTRGQQVTLSCSPISGHRSVSWYQQTPGQGLQFLFEYFSETQRNKGNFPGRFSGRQFSNSRSEMNVSTLELGDSALYLCASRNRLAGVTDTQYFGPGTRLTVL.

The sample holds a few counts of this clonotype. V gene TRBV5-1 combines with J gene TRBJ2-1, with 9 bases identical to TRBD2. The V gene's germline CDR1 is SGHRS and CDR2 YFSETQ. The junction had 15 bases not matched to a gene; V was cut back by 3 bases and J by 5 bases. The length of the CDR3 is 18 residues. In DNA form, the CDR3 reads TGCGCCAGCAGCTCTTCAAGGACAAGCGGGGGGCCTAACAATGAGCAGTTCTTC. Amino acid sequence: CASSSSRTSGGPNNEQFF.

This rearrangement joins TRBV10-1 to TRBJ1-1; D not resolved. The CDR3 consists of 12 residues. Germline V gene sequence: CDR1 WNHNN, CDR2 SYGVQD (reference sequence). V dropped 10 bases and J dropped 5 bases, with 14 bases sitting between them. CDR3 in amino acids: CATRPIPTEAFF. CDR3 DNA: TGCGCCACTCGCCCGATCCCAACTGAAGCTTTCTTT.

This clonotype was seen a few times. The V and J genes are TRBV28 and TRBJ2-7, with D tentatively TRBD1 (6 bases). Germline values: CDR1 MDHEN, CDR2 SYDVKM. The V and J ends lost 9 bases and 3 bases respectively, with 18 bases between them. CDR3 size: 14 residues. The CDR3 bases are TGTGCCAGTTCTGTTCCGGACAGATTCTACGAGCAGTACTTC. This encodes CASSVPDRFYEQYF.

The genes are TRBV27 and TRBJ1-1, with a possible D match to TRBD1 (6 bases). V was cut by 4 bases and J by 1 base, with 13 bases left in between. CDR1 and CDR2 from the germline V gene are MNHEY and SMNVEV (reference sequence). The CDR3 runs to 15 residues. CDR3 in amino acids: CASSSGHLENTEAFF. In DNA form, the CDR3 reads TGTGCCAGCAGTTCGGGACACCTAGAGAACACTGAAGCTTTCTTT.

There are many counts of this clonotype. This sequence joins TRBV4-2 and TRBJ2-5; the D call may be TRBD1 or TRBD2 (5 bases each). V lost 1 base, J lost 4 bases, and 13 bases lay in between. The V gene's germline CDR1 is LGHNA and CDR2 YNFKEQ. This CDR3 is built from 15 residues. The CDR3 DNA is TGTGCCAGCAGCCAAGGAGGGGCACTGGGAGAGACCCAGTACTTC. Its translation: CASSQGGALGETQYF.

In its sample, this clonotype was seen a few times. The chain uses TRBV24-1 and TRBJ2-3, with TRBD2 matching over 7 bases. V trimming: 6 bases; J trimming: 4 bases; junction bases outside the gene matches: 6. The CDR3 spans 14 residues. Germline CDR1 reads KGHDR; CDR2 reads SFDVKD. CDR3 DNA sequence: TGTGCCACCAGTATTGGCGGGAGTGCAGATACGCAGTATTTT. The encoded protein is CATSIGGSADTQYF.